The clone carrying this TCR beta chain was observed a few times. This specimen comes from a study of response to subunit inactivated influenza vaccine. TCRdb itself ran the RT-PCR reads through MiXCR, one entry per CDR3 protein. The table includes 590,000 or so distinct CDR3 sequences, around 15% detected once. Germline CDR1 and CDR2: DFQATT and SNEGSKA (reference sequence). V lost 7 bases, J lost 3 bases, and 15 bases lay in between. The CDR3 totals 13 residues. The sequencing here drew on PBMCs from blood, taken approximately 15 days before vaccination. This receptor was identified in a man aged 45 to 65 who received an inactivated influenza vaccine. This chain links TRBV20-1 with TRBJ1-1; D is unresolved. In DNA, the CDR3 is TGCAGTGGTAGTAGGGAGTACGACACTGAAGCTTTCTTT. Its translation is CSGSREYDTEAFF.